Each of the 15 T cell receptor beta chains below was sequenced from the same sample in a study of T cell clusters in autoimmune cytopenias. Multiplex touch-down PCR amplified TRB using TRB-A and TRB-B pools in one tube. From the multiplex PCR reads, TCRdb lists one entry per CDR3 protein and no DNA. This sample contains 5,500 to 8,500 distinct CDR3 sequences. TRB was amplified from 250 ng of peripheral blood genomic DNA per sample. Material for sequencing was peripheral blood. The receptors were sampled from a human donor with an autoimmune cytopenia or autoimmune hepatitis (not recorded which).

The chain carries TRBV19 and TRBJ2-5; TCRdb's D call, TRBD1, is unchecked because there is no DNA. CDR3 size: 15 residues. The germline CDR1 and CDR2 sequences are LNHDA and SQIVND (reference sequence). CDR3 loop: CASSKDRGLGETQYF.

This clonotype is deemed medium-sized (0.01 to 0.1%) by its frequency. The chain's CDR3 is CASSTGQGVYEQYF. J is TRBJ2-7 and V is TRBV19; TCRdb outputs TRBD1, but without DNA this stays unchecked. This CDR3 has 14 residues. Germline V lookup: CDR1 LNHDA, CDR2 SQIVND (reference sequence).

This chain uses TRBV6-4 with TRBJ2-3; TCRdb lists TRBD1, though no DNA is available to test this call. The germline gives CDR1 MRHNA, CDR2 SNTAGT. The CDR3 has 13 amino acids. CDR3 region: CASSGARGDTQYF.

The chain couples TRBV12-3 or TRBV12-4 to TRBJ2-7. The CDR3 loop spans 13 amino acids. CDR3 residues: CASSLNRWNEQYF.

The CDR3 loop is CAWLPDRARNTEAFF. The gene calls are TRBV30 and TRBJ1-1; TCRdb's D gene call, TRBD1, goes unchecked for lack of DNA. Germline V gives CDR1 GTSNPN, CDR2 SVGIG (reference sequence). CDR3 size: 15 residues.

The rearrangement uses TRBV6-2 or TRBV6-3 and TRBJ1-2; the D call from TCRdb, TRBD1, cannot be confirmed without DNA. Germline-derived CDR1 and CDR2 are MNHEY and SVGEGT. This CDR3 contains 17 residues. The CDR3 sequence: CASRTRDRLLTNYGYTF.

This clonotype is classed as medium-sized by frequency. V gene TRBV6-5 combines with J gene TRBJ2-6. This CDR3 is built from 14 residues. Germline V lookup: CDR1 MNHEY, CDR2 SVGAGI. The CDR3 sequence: CASRTVTGANVLTF.

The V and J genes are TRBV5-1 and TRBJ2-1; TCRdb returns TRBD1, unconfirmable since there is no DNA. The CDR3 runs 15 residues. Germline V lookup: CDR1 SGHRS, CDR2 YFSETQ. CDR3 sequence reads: CASSPTGGTYNEQFF.

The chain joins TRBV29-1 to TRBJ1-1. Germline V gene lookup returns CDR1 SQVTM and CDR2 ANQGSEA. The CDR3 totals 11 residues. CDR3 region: CSVEYGLEAFF. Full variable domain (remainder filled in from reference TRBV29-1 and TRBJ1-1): SAVISQKPSRDICQRGTSLTIQCQVDSQVTMMFWYRQQPGQSLTLIATANQGSEATYESGFVIDKFPISRPNLTFSTLTVSNMSPEDSSIYLCSVEYGLEAFFGQGTRLTVV.

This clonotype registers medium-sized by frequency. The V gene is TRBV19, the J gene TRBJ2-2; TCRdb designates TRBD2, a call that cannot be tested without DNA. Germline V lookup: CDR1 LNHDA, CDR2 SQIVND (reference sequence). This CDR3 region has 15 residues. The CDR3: CASSTAGRTTGELFF.

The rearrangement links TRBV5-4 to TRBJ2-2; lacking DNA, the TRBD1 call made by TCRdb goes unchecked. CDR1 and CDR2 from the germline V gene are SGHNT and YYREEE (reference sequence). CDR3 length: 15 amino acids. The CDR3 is CASSLPGGSTGELFF. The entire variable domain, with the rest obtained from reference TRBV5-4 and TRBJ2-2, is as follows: ETGVTQSPTHLIKTRGQQVTLRCSSQSGHNTVSWYQQALGQGPQFIFQYYREEENGRGNFPPRFSGLQFPNYSSELNVNALELDDSALYLCASSLPGGSTGELFFGEGSRLTVL.

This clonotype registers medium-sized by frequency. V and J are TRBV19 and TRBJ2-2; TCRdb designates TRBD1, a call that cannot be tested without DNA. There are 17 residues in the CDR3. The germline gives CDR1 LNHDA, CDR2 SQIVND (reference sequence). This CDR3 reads CASSTSGGQGNTGELFF. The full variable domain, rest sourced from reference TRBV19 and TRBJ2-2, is DGGITQSPKYLFRKEGQNVTLSCEQNLNHDAMYWYRQDPGQGLRLIYYSQIVNDFQKGDIAEGYSVSREKKESFPLTVTSAQKNPTAFYLCASSTSGGQGNTGELFFGEGSRLTVL.

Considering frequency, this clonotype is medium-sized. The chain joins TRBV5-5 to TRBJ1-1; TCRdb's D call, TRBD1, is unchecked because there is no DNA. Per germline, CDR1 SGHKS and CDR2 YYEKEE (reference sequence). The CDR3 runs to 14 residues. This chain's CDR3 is CASSLESGVRQAFF.

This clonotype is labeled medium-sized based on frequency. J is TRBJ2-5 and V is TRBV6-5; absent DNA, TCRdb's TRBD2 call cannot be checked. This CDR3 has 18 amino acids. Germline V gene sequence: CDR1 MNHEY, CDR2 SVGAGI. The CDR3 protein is CASSRRTSGRVVQETQYF.

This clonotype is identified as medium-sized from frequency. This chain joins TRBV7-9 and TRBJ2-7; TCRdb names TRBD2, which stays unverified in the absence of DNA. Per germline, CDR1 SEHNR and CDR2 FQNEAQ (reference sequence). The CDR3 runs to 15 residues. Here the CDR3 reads CASRPTSGRSYEQYF.